This T cell receptor beta chain was sequenced for a study of blood T cell repertoires in COVID-19 (dated by TCRdb to the early 2020s). Study-wide context: Collaborator samples came from the United States, Italy and Spain and covered acute and convalescent phases of COVID-19. A freely available public database, intended as a resource for researchers studying the immune response to SARS-CoV-2, is where the repertoires were released. Nearly every sample came with metadata listing a de-identified subject ID, COVID-19 status, age in years and sex. Where available, HLA class I and class II types were taken from metadata supplied by the sample provider and were not determined by assay-based typing. The material from the prospective study consisted of cDNA or gDNA derived from T cells, B-cell-depleted T cells, or PBMCs. Deeply sampled blood TCRbeta repertoires from subjects exposed to, actively infected with, or recovered from COVID-19 were included in the dataset. Samples were obtained from the ongoing ImmuneRACE study (first 160 participants) and from 1,254 subjects provided by 6 global collaborators.

This clone has only one observation. This receptor's antigen is unknown. No qualities accompany the bases; no much larger clone lies one base away. Study-level results and caveats: Clinical and demographic metadata were provided uncurated, with the amount varying by source and participant.

The collaborating institutions used their own protocols to collect whole blood in K2EDTA tubes. For TCRbeta analysis, collaborator samples were shipped as frozen whole blood, as isolated PBMCs, or as DNA extracted from either sample type. The immunoSEQ Assay, a bias-controlled multiplex PCR, was used to amplify TCRbeta CDR3 regions from genomic DNA. The study's own analysis went as follows. The number of nucleated cells in each sample was estimated by amplification of reference gene primers within the assay. To quantify the absolute abundance of each unique TCRbeta CDR3 rearrangement, sequence reads were collapsed and filtered. For each sample, productive Simpson clonality was calculated by taking the square root of Simpson's diversity index across productive rearrangements. Held by TCRdb, this immuneACCESS table contains in-frame sequences only and omits some clones. Under half of the omission traces to an unresolved V gene where checked; the cause of the rest is unknown. V and J calls and clone size are given by that table; D and trimming were obtained from the DNA. Within this sample are fewer than 40,000 clones, with about 90% of them counted one time only. The top ten clonotypes cover around 0.57% of the sample.

V loses 8 bases of germline sequence and J loses 0 bases, and the interval between the two ends is 19 bases. The CDR3, cysteine through phenylalanine, is 16 amino acids long. The kept DNA is CDR3 alone, 48 bases in frame from the first base. Sequences LNHDA (CDR1) and SQIVND (CDR2) are obtained from the germline V gene (reference sequence). The receptor's source is a middle-aged woman with active or convalescent COVID-19. The V and J segments used are TRBV19 and TRBJ1-1; the best D guess is TRBD1, with 6 bases matching. Sequenced sample: peripheral blood. The DNA is as follows: TGTGCCAGTCAATTGGGGGCAGGGACGGTGAACACTGAAGCTTTCTTT. This translates into CASQLGAGTVNTEAFF.